This TCR beta chain is from a study of T cell responses to AZD1222 COVID-19 vaccine. Overall study: Pooled samples include second doses given at about 4 or 12 weeks. Study findings and constraints: Possibly, clonal diversity was underestimated; donors were largely white British and included more females.

In the case of this clone: The antigen remains undetermined.

Data came from immunoSEQ multiplex PCR; TCRdb stores just in-frame clones and leaves some out. The repertoire holds around 80,000 clones, with about 88% as singletons. The source of this sequence is an adult in good health. Sequenced material: peripheral blood, taken on day 0 of AZD1222 vaccination.

The CDR3, as DNA: TGCAGTGCTACCGCCTACAATGAGCAGTTCTTC. Amino acid sequence: CSATAYNEQFF. V is TRBV20-1 and J is TRBJ2-1; D is ambiguous. The CDR3 loop spans 11 amino acids. The germline V gene has CDR1 DFQATT and CDR2 SNEGSKA (reference sequence). V lost 4 bases, J lost 2 bases, and 3 bases lay in between.